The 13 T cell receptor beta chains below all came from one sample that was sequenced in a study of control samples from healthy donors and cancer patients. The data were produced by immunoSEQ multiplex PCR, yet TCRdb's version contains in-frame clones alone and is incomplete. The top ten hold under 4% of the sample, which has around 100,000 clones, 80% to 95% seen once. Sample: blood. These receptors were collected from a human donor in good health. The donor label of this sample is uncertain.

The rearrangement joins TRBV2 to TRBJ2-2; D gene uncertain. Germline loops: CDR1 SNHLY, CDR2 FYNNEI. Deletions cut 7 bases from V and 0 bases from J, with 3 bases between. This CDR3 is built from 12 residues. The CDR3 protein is CASNANTGELFF. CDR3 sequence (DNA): TGTGCCAGCAACGCGAACACCGGGGAGCTGTTTTTT.

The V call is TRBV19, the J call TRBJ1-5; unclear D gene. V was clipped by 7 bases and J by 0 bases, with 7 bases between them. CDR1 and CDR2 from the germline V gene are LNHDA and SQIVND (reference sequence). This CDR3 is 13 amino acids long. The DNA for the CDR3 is TGTGCCAGTACCCGGGATAGCAATCAGCCCCAGCATTTT. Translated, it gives CASTRDSNQPQHF.

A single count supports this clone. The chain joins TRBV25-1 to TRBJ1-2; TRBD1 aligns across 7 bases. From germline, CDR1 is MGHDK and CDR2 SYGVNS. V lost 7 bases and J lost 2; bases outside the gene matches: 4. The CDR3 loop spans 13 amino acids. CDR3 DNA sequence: TGTGCCAGCAACCGGGACAGCAACTATGGCTACACCTTC. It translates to CASNRDSNYGYTF.

The CDR3 spells CASRETGGDGYTF. In DNA form, the CDR3 reads TGTGCCAGCAGGGAGACAGGGGGCGATGGCTACACCTTC. The chain couples TRBV6-5 to TRBJ1-2; 10 bases match TRBD1. Germline CDR1 MNHEY, CDR2 SVGAGI. This CDR3 has 13 amino acids. With 6 bases clipped from V and 6 bases from J, the junction kept 4 bases outside the gene matches.

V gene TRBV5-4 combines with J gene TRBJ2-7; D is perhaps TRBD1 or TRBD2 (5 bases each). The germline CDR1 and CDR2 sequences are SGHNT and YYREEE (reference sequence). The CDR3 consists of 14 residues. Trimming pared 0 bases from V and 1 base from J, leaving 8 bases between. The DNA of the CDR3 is TGTGCCAGCAGCTTGGTAGGGGAGTCCTACGAGCAGTACGTC. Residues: CASSLVGESYEQYV.

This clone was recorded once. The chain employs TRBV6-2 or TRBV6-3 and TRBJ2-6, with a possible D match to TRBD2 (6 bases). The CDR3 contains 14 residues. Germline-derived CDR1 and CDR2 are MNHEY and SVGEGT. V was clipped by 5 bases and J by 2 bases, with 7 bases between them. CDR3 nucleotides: TGTGCCAGCAGTGGGAGGCCTGGGGCCAACGTCCTGACTTTC. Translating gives CASSGRPGANVLTF.

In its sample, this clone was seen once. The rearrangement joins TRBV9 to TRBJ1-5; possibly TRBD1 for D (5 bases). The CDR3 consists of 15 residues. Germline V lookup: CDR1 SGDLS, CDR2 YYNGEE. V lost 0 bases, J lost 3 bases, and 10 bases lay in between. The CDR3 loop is CASSVGQGLNQPQHF. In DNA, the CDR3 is TGTGCCAGCAGCGTAGGGCAGGGTCTCAATCAGCCCCAGCATTTT.

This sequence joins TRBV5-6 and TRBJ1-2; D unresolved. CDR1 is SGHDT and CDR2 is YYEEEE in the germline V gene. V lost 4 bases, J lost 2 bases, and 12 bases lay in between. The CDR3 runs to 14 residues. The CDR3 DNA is TGTGCCAGCAGCGGCTACAATCCCAACTATGGCTACACCTTC. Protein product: CASSGYNPNYGYTF.

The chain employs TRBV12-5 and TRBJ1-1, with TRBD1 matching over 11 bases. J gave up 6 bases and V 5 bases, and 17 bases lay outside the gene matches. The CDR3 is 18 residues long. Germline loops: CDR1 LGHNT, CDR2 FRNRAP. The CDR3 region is CASGQNQWTGGERAEAFF. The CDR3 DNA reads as TGTGCTAGTGGTCAAAACCAATGGACAGGGGGCGAGAGGGCTGAAGCTTTCTTT.

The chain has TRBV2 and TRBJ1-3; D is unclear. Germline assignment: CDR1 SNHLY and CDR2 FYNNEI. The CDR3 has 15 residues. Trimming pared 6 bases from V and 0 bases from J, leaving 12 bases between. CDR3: CASRSEAHSGNTIYF. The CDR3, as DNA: TGTGCCAGCAGATCGGAGGCCCACTCTGGAAACACCATATATTTT.

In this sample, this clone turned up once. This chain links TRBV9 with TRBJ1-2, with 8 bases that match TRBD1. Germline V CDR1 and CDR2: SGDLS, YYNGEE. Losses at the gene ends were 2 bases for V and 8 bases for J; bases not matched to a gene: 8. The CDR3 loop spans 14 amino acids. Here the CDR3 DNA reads TGTGCCAGCAGCGTCGCAGGGGGCGCCCAGGGCTACACCTTC. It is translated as CASSVAGGAQGYTF. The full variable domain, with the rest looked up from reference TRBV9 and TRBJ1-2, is DSGVTQTPKHLITATGQRVTLRCSPRSGDLSVYWYQQSLDQGLQFLIQYYNGEERAKGNILERFSAQQFPDLHSELNLSSLELGDSALYFCASSVAGGAQGYTFGSGTRLTVV.

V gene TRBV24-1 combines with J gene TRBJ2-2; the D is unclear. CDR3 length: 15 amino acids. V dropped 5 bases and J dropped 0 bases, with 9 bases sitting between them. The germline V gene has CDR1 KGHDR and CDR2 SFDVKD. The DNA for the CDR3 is TGTGCCACCAGTGTGGGTGGGGCGAACACCGGGGAGCTGTTTTTT. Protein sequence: CATSVGGANTGELFF.

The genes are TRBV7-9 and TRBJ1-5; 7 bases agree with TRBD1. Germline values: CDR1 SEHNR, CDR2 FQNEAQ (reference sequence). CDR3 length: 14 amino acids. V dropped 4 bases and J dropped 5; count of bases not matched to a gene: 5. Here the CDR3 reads CASSSGTADQPQHF. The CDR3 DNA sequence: TGTGCCAGCAGCTCCGGGACAGCCGATCAGCCCCAGCATTTT.